This T cell receptor (beta chain) was identified in a study of blood T cells in healthy people across ages. This CDR3 has 15 amino acids. V lost 1 base to trimming and J lost 2 bases, with 9 bases between them. Germline CDR1 is SGHTA and CDR2 is FQGNSA. To note about this clonotype: Its target is unknown.

The use of a sample-barcoded 5' primer and a J-beta primer mix characterized a second PCR of about 7 to 12 cycles. TCRdb processed the 5' RACE reads anew with MiXCR; each CDR3 protein has one entry. Of about 1,500,000 distinct CDR3 sequences listed, approximately 28% are singletons. Overall study findings and caveats: Reliance upon unsorted PBMCs precluded definitive naive versus antigen-experienced comparison.

This receptor was identified in a woman in her twenties or thirties in good health. The rearrangement joins TRBV7-2 to TRBJ1-5; unclear D gene. Material: blood. CDR3 coding DNA: TGTGCCAGCAGCTTAGTCCTAGGCCGCAATCAGCCCCAGCATTTT. It translates to CASSLVLGRNQPQHF.